This TCR beta chain was observed in a study of blood T cell repertoires in COVID-19. Study information: The United States, Italy and Spain supplied acute and convalescent COVID-19 samples. T cells, B-cell-depleted T cells, or PBMCs provided the cDNA or gDNA that served as material.

Authors' processing steps: Reference gene primer amplification gave estimated nucleated cell counts. The assay was immunoSEQ multiplex PCR, and TCRdb's table has in-frame clones only and misses some. That table gives V, J and clone size, and the DNA gave D and trimming. The sample has fewer than 75,000 clones, about nine tenths seen once. Germline V lookup: CDR1 SGHTS, CDR2 YDEGEE. V was pared by 4 bases and J by 8 bases, with 13 bases between. This CDR3 region has 13 residues. The sequence came from a human donor in a cohort sampled during active COVID-19. The sample taken for sequencing was peripheral blood. The chain has TRBV5-8 and TRBJ2-1; D uncertain. The CDR3 DNA reads as TGTGCCAGCAGCGACCACTACTTCCATGAGCAGTTCTTC. Protein product: CASSDHYFHEQFF.